This passage covers 16 T cell receptor beta chains from one sample sequenced in a study of shared clonotypes between healthy human individuals. Only in-frame clones appear in the TCRdb table, and some are missing; sequencing was by immunoSEQ multiplex PCR. The sample holds 600,000 to 750,000 clones, 72% seen once. Sequenced: memory CD4+ T cells sorted from blood. Documented subset: CD45RA-negative fraction. These receptors originate from a woman aged 25 to 45 in good health.

The chain is built from TRBV5-8 and TRBJ2-2, with D unclear. The germline V and J ends were trimmed by 4 bases and 7 bases, with 14 bases remaining between them. The germline CDR1 and CDR2 sequences are SGHTS and YDEGEE. CDR3 length equals 14 residues. The CDR3 DNA sequence: TGTGCCAGCAGCCCCCGGGTTGTCCACGGGGAGCTGTTTTTT. Translated, it gives CASSPRVVHGELFF.

The chain links TRBV19 to TRBJ2-1, with D possibly being TRBD2 (6 bases). Per the germline V gene, CDR1 is LNHDA and CDR2 is SQIVND (reference sequence). The CDR3 loop spans 17 amino acids. The germline V and J ends were trimmed by 5 bases and 3 bases, with 20 bases remaining between them. The CDR3 nucleotides are TGTGCCAGTAGTTCCTTGCGGGGAGGCCACTTCTACAATGAGCAGTTCTTC. Its translation: CASSSLRGGHFYNEQFF.

V and J are TRBV6-5 and TRBJ2-4, with D tentatively TRBD1 (5 bases). The germline V gene has CDR1 MNHEY and CDR2 SVGAGI. The length of the CDR3 is 14 residues. V was trimmed by 6 bases and J by 9 bases, leaving 18 bases between them. The CDR3: CASSGGVSRVIQYF. Here the CDR3 DNA reads TGTGCCAGCAGCGGTGGGGTAAGCAGGGTCATTCAGTACTTC.

The chain links TRBV7-6 to TRBJ2-1, with TRBD2 identical over 9 bases. Trimming cost V 4 bases and J 4 bases; bases outside gene matches: 5. The CDR3 contains 15 residues. The germline CDR1 and CDR2 sequences are SGHVS and FNYEAQ. For the CDR3, the DNA is TGTGCCAGCAGCTCGGTAGCGGGAGCTTACAATGAGCAGTTCTTC. This encodes CASSSVAGAYNEQFF.

This chain connects TRBV11-2 to TRBJ2-1; D is uncertain. The CDR3 is 15 amino acids. The V end lost 0 bases, the J end lost 8 bases, and 14 bases lay between the germline ends. The V gene's germline CDR1 is SGHAT and CDR2 FQNNGV. The DNA for the CDR3 is TGTGCCAGCAGCTTAGATGTCGGGTTGGGGTATGAGCAGTTCTTC. Translation gives CASSLDVGLGYEQFF.

CDR3 coding DNA: TGTGCCAGCAGCGTAGGGGCGGCTAACTATGGCTACACCTTC. As protein: CASSVGAANYGYTF. V and J are TRBV9 and TRBJ1-2; D is ambiguous. Trimming removed 0 bases from V and 0 bases from J, with 6 bases in between. CDR1 is SGDLS, CDR2 YYNGEE, per germline. The length of the CDR3 is 14 residues.

The gene calls are TRBV18 and TRBJ2-1, with D perhaps matching TRBD1 or TRBD2 (5 bases each). The V gene's germline CDR1 is KGHSH and CDR2 LQKENI. V shed 0 bases and J shed 0 bases, with 12 bases lying between them. The CDR3 spans 17 residues. The CDR3 region has the DNA TGTGCCAGCTCACCACCATGGGGCGGGCGCTCCTACAATGAGCAGTTCTTC. Protein product: CASSPPWGGRSYNEQFF.

This clone was observed at least ten times. The chain employs TRBV7-2 and TRBJ1-5; 8 nucleotides line up with TRBD1. CDR1 is SGHTA and CDR2 is FQGNSA in the germline V gene. The CDR3 is 15 residues long. The ends lost 3 bases at V and 0 bases at J; junction bases unmatched: 1. The CDR3 nucleotides are TGTGCCAGCAGCTTGGACAGGGCTAGCAATCAGCCCCAGCATTTT. It translates to CASSLDRASNQPQHF. Looking up the rest from reference TRBV7-2 and TRBJ1-5 gives the full variable domain: GAGVSQSPSNKVTEKGKDVELRCDPISGHTALYWYRQSLGQGLEFLIYFQGNSAPDKSGLPSDRFSAERTGGSVSTLTIQRTQQEDSAVYLCASSLDRASNQPQHFGDGTRLSIL.

This clone appeared many times. The chain has TRBV7-9 and TRBJ1-3; 7 bases align to TRBD1. The V segment lost 2 bases and the J segment 0 bases; nucleotides outside the gene matches: 7. Germline CDR1 is SEHNR and CDR2 is FQNEAQ (reference sequence). This CDR3 comprises 17 residues. The CDR3 coding sequence is TGTGCCAGCAGCTTATTTGAGGGGGCGCTCTCTGGAAACACCATATATTTT. Its protein is CASSLFEGALSGNTIYF.

This clone was detected once. This sequence joins TRBV9 and TRBJ2-2; 12 bases align to TRBD2. CDR1 and CDR2 from the germline V gene are SGDLS and YYNGEE. V lost 2 bases to trimming and J lost 4 bases; unmatched junction nucleotides: 9. The CDR3 runs 18 residues. The CDR3 loop is CASSVGLAGGPSTGELFF. CDR3 in DNA: TGTGCCAGCAGCGTGGGGCTAGCGGGAGGGCCGTCCACCGGGGAGCTGTTTTTT.

The V call is TRBV11-2, the J call TRBJ2-6; TRBD1 is a possible D gene (6 bases). There are 17 residues in the CDR3. Trimming removed 2 bases at V and 4 bases at J, with 15 bases between. Germline V lookup: CDR1 SGHAT, CDR2 FQNNGV. DNA of the CDR3: TGTGCCAGCAGCTTAAAGTTTGGGGACACAGGGGCCAACGTCCTGACTTTC. It codes for CASSLKFGDTGANVLTF.

In this sample, this clone turned up a few times. This chain links TRBV11-2 with TRBJ1-1; D gene uncertain. V was trimmed by 1 base and J by 2 bases, leaving 8 bases between them. The CDR3 runs 14 residues. The germline CDR1 and CDR2 sequences are SGHAT and FQNNGV. DNA of the CDR3: TGTGCCAGCAGCTTAGGGCATTTTAACACTGAAGCTTTCTTT. Amino acids: CASSLGHFNTEAFF.

The V gene is TRBV7-9, the J gene TRBJ2-7; TRBD1 matches 9 bases. Germline trimming cut 2 bases from V and 3 bases from J; bases unmatched to any gene: 5. Germline CDR1 SEHNR, CDR2 FQNEAQ (reference sequence). The CDR3 is made up of 15 amino acids. The CDR3 spells CASSLPDRGDYEQYF. CDR3 bases: TGTGCCAGCAGCTTACCGGACAGGGGTGACTACGAGCAGTACTTC.

The V gene is TRBV2, the J gene TRBJ2-2, with TRBD2 matching over 7 bases. Germline-derived CDR1 and CDR2 are SNHLY and FYNNEI. Germline trimming cut 2 bases from V and 7 bases from J; bases unmatched to any gene: 4. CDR3 length: 14 residues. The DNA for the CDR3 is TGTGCCAGCAGTGAATGGACTAGTGTCGGGGAGCTGTTTTTT. It is translated as CASSEWTSVGELFF.

The V gene is TRBV5-1, the J gene TRBJ1-1; D may be TRBD1 (5 bases). Germline loops: CDR1 SGHRS, CDR2 YFSETQ. V was shortened by 0 bases and J by 0 bases, with 12 bases between the two germline ends. The CDR3 has 16 amino acids. Here the CDR3 DNA reads TGCGCCAGCAGCTTGGAGCAGGGAGTGATGAACACTGAAGCTTTCTTT. It codes for CASSLEQGVMNTEAFF.

J is TRBJ1-4 and V is TRBV15, with D perhaps TRBD1 (6 bases). Germline assignment: CDR1 LNHNV and CDR2 YYDKDF (reference sequence). V was cut by 5 bases and J by 8 bases, with 12 bases left in between. This CDR3 region has 13 residues. The CDR3 loop is CATSERGGEKLFF. The CDR3 DNA reads TGTGCCACCAGCGAAAGGGGGGGCGAAAAACTGTTTTTT.